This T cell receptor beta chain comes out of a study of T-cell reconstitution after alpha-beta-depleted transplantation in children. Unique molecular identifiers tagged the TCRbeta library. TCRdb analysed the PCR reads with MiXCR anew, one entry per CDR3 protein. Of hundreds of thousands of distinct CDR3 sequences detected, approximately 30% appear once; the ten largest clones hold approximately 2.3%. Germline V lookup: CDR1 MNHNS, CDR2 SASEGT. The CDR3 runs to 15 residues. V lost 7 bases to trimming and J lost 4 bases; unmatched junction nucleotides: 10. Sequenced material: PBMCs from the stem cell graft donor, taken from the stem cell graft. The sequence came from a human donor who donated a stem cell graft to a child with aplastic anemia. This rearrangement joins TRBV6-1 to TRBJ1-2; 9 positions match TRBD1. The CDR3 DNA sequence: TGTGCCAGCAATCCCGGGCCGGGACAGGGCTATGGCTACACCTTC. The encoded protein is CASNPGPGQGYGYTF.